What follows are 13 T cell receptor beta chains derived from one specimen sequenced in a study of CD8+ T cells in alopecia areata (dated by TCRdb to the late 2010s). The library was built by means of the immunoSEQ multiplex PCR assay. To provide template for TCR sequencing, every sample had RNA extracted and reverse transcribed into cDNA. As stored in TCRdb, this immuneACCESS dataset retains in-frame rearrangements with V and J assigned. A fraction of the clones does not appear; measured against another copy, unresolved V genes explain less than half of the discrepancy, and the remainder lacks a known reason. The sample contains about 64,000 clones, 44% of them found a single time. Together, the top ten hold 45% to 60% of the sample. The sample taken for sequencing was NKG2D-low CD8+ T cells sorted from blood. This specimen's cell subset or site label, per the study, means: sorted CD8+ NKG2D-low blood T cells. The origin of the receptors is a human donor with alopecia areata.

This clone has a handful of counts. The gene calls are TRBV7-6 and TRBJ2-7; no reliable D call. Germline V gene sequence: CDR1 SGHVS, CDR2 FNYEAQ. The V gene lost 3 bases and the J gene lost 5 bases, with 11 bases spanning the gap. The CDR3 has 13 residues. Written as DNA, the CDR3 is TGTGCCAGCAGCTTTTACCCCCAGAACGAGCAGTACTTC. Translation: CASSFYPQNEQYF.

The rearrangement links TRBV5-1 to TRBJ2-1, with unresolved D. CDR3 length equals 14 residues. Trimming cost V 1 base and J 0 bases, with 5 bases left between them. The V gene's germline CDR1 is SGHRS and CDR2 YFSETQ. In nucleotides, the CDR3 is TGCGCCAGCAGCTTGAGGAGCTCCTACAATGAGCAGTTCTTC. Translated, it gives CASSLRSSYNEQFF.

The V call is TRBV29-1, the J call TRBJ1-2, with D possibly TRBD1 on 6 matching bases. Germline assignment: CDR1 SQVTM and CDR2 ANQGSEA. The CDR3 loop spans 14 amino acids. With 0 bases removed from V and 3 bases from J, the gap between germline ends came to 11 bases. CDR3 sequence: CSVEDPQGDYGYTF. The CDR3 DNA reads TGCAGCGTTGAAGATCCACAGGGAGACTATGGCTACACCTTC.

A single count supports this clone. The chain has TRBV27 and TRBJ1-2; weak D call: TRBD1 (5 bases). Trimming cost V 6 bases and J 2 bases, with 22 bases left between them. Germline values: CDR1 MNHEY, CDR2 SMNVEV (reference sequence). The CDR3 runs 17 residues. DNA for the CDR3: TGTGCCAGCAGCCAGATCGCCACCGGGACGGTAAACTATGGCTACACCTTC. Protein: CASSQIATGTVNYGYTF.

This clone was seen a few times. This chain connects TRBV19 to TRBJ1-2; D call uncertain. V dropped 8 bases and J dropped 7 bases, with 14 bases sitting between them. The germline V gene encodes CDR1 LNHDA and CDR2 SQIVND (reference sequence). This CDR3 comprises 12 residues. The CDR3 is CASSLGSLGYTF. CDR3 in DNA: TGTGCCAGTTCTCTCGGCTCGCTTGGCTACACCTTC. Complete variable domain (other parts from reference TRBV19 and TRBJ1-2): DGGITQSPKYLFRKEGQNVTLSCEQNLNHDAMYWYRQDPGQGLRLIYYSQIVNDFQKGDIAEGYSVSREKKESFPLTVTSAQKNPTAFYLCASSLGSLGYTFGSGTRLTVV.

This clone was recorded once. The V call is TRBV6-5, the J call TRBJ2-7; D is uncertain. Deletions cut 0 bases from V and 4 bases from J, with 13 bases between. The CDR3 is made up of 15 amino acids. Germline V gives CDR1 MNHEY, CDR2 SVGAGI. CDR3 sequence (DNA): TGTGCCAGCAGTTACTCGAGCTGGGGTTCGTACGAGCAGTACTTC. Translating it yields CASSYSSWGSYEQYF.

The chain couples TRBV2 to TRBJ2-7, with 7 bases that match TRBD2. Germline lookup yields CDR1 SNHLY and CDR2 FYNNEI. The length of the CDR3 is 14 residues. Trimming cost V 4 bases and J 5 bases; bases outside gene matches: 8. The CDR3 DNA follows: TGTGCCAGCAGTGGGACTAGTAGTAATCACGAGCAGTACTTC. It encodes CASSGTSSNHEQYF. The variable domain in full, with the rest retrieved from reference TRBV2 and TRBJ2-7, is EPEVTQTPSHQVTQMGQEVILRCVPISNHLYFYWYRQILGQKVEFLVSFYNNEISEKSEIFDDQFSVERPDGSNFTLKIRSTKLEDSAMYFCASSGTSSNHEQYFGPGTRLTVT.

J is TRBJ1-1 and V is TRBV28, with unresolved D. Germline V gene sequence: CDR1 MDHEN, CDR2 SYDVKM. Trimming left V 5 bases short and J 2 bases short, with 6 bases between. The CDR3 runs to 12 residues. The CDR3 DNA follows: TGTGCCAGCAGTCTCGGAAACACTGAAGCTTTCTTT. Protein product: CASSLGNTEAFF.

The chain carries TRBV27 and TRBJ2-1; 9 nucleotides match TRBD2. This CDR3 has 16 residues. Per the germline V gene, CDR1 is MNHEY and CDR2 is SMNVEV (reference sequence). Losses at the gene ends were 0 bases for V and 7 bases for J; bases not matched to a gene: 7. The CDR3 DNA is TGTGCCAGCAGTTTATCGAAAGCGGGAGGTAGGAATGAGCAGTTCTTC. Encoded protein: CASSLSKAGGRNEQFF.

This chain links TRBV5-1 with TRBJ2-2; D unresolved. V was clipped by 2 bases and J by 6 bases, with 5 bases between them. The length of the CDR3 is 12 residues. Looked up from germline, CDR1 is SGHRS and CDR2 is YFSETQ. The CDR3 bases are TGCGCCAGCAGCTTCCGTTCCGGGGAGCTGTTTTTT. This translates into CASSFRSGELFF.

This clone was seen a handful of times. The CDR3 DNA reads TGCAGCGTTGAAAATACTCGGGACAGGGAAGTTTCGGGAAACACCATATATTTT. Protein: CSVENTRDREVSGNTIYF. The chain is built from TRBV29-1 and TRBJ1-3, with 9 bases lining up with TRBD1. This CDR3 comprises 18 residues. With V trimmed by 2 bases and J by 4 bases, 15 bases remained unmatched. In germline, CDR1 is SQVTM, CDR2 ANQGSEA.

V is TRBV27 and J is TRBJ2-5; TRBD1 matches at 11 bases. The CDR3 consists of 14 residues. The V gene's germline CDR1 is MNHEY and CDR2 SMNVEV (reference sequence). The trim removed 6 bases at V and 5 bases at J, leaving 5 bases unmatched. Here the CDR3 DNA reads TGTGCCAGCAGGGACAGGGGGCCTGGGGAGACCCAGTACTTC. This encodes CASRDRGPGETQYF.

This clone was counted only a few times. This chain uses TRBV7-9 with TRBJ2-5, with D unresolved. The CDR3 runs 12 residues. Trimming took off 6 bases at V and 5 bases at J, with 10 bases between the two ends. Germline loops: CDR1 SEHNR, CDR2 FQNEAQ (reference sequence). The CDR3 coding sequence is TGTGCCAGCAGGGATCTCTGGGAGACCCAGTACTTC. Its translation: CASRDLWETQYF.